These 23 T cell receptor beta chains came from one sample sequenced in a study of OX40 agonist ivuxolimab in advanced cancers. Assay: immunoSEQ multiplex PCR; the TCRdb copy retains only in-frame clones and omits some. The table records roughly 19,000 clones, more than 70% of them present only once. Sample: CD4+ or CD8+ T cells sorted from blood, taken in a trial of the OX40 agonist ivuxolimab. These receptors were taken from an adult with an advanced solid tumor such as melanoma, head and neck, liver or kidney cancer.

V gene TRBV5-6 combines with J gene TRBJ2-3; D is uncertain. CDR3 length: 11 residues. From germline, CDR1 is SGHDT and CDR2 YYEEEE. Trimming left V 0 bases short and J 10 bases short, with 6 bases between. CDR3 residues: CASSLDLSQYF. CDR3 nucleotides: TGTGCCAGCAGCTTGGATCTTTCGCAGTATTTT.

The J gene is TRBJ1-1, the V gene TRBV6-5, with TRBD1 as a possible D gene (5 bases). CDR1 and CDR2 from the germline V gene are MNHEY and SVGAGI. The CDR3 runs 13 residues. Trimming cost V 4 bases and J 1 base, with 7 bases left between them. CDR3 loop: CASSFGGNTEAFF. In DNA, the CDR3 is TGTGCCAGCAGTTTCGGGGGGAACACTGAAGCTTTCTTT.

The chain employs TRBV28 and TRBJ2-7; TRBD2 might be the D (5 bases). With 2 bases removed from V and 2 bases from J, the gap between germline ends came to 16 bases. The CDR3 is made up of 16 amino acids. Germline CDR1 MDHEN, CDR2 SYDVKM. The chain's CDR3 is CASSLDTSWMPYEQYF. The CDR3 nucleotides are TGTGCCAGCAGTTTAGATACTAGTTGGATGCCCTACGAGCAGTACTTC. Full variable domain (rest looked up from reference TRBV28 and TRBJ2-7): DVKVTQSSRYLVKRTGEKVFLECVQDMDHENMFWYRQDPGLGLRLIYFSYDVKMKEKGDIPEGYSVSREKKERFSLILESASTNQTSMYLCASSLDTSWMPYEQYFGPGTRLTVT.

This clone is a singleton in its sample. The chain uses TRBV5-4 and TRBJ2-2; D is uncertain. V lost 4 bases and J lost 8, with 9 bases in between. Germline V gene data show CDR1 as SGHNT and CDR2 as YYREEE (reference sequence). CDR3 length: 12 residues. Written as DNA, the CDR3 is TGTGCCAGCAGCGGAAGAGTGGGGGAGCTGTTTTTT. Translated, it gives CASSGRVGELFF.

V gene TRBV6-5 combines with J gene TRBJ2-7; D not certain. This CDR3 has 16 residues. From germline, CDR1 is MNHEY and CDR2 SVGAGI. The ends were cut back, 0 bases at V and 2 bases at J, with 14 bases in the middle. CDR3 region: CASSYSKVTRTYEQYF. For the CDR3, the DNA is TGTGCCAGCAGTTACTCGAAAGTTACGAGGACCTACGAGCAGTACTTC.

The V call is TRBV7-9, the J call TRBJ2-5; tentatively, D is TRBD2 (5 bases). The DNA end is more similar to TRBJ2-7, so the J call may be wrong. CDR1 and CDR2 from the germline V gene are SEHNR and FQNEAQ (reference sequence). CDR3 length equals 14 residues. The CDR3 is CASSLTASFSEQYF. The CDR3 bases are TGTGCCAGCAGCTTAACAGCTAGCTTTAGCGAGCAGTACTTC.

The chain links TRBV30 to TRBJ1-1, with 11 nucleotides matching TRBD1. The germline V gene encodes CDR1 GTSNPN and CDR2 SVGIG (reference sequence). With 2 bases clipped from V and 6 bases from J, the junction kept 2 bases outside the gene matches. The CDR3 extends over 13 amino acids. The CDR3 loop is CAWSKGQGAEAFF. CDR3 sequence (DNA): TGTGCCTGGAGTAAGGGACAGGGGGCTGAAGCTTTCTTT. Variable domain in full (rest from reference TRBV30 and TRBJ1-1): SQTIHQWPATLVQPVGSPLSLECTVEGTSNPNLYWYRQAAGRGLQLLFYSVGIGQISSEVPQNLSASRPQDRQFILSSKKLLLSDSGFYLCAWSKGQGAEAFFGQGTRLTVV.

The J gene is TRBJ1-3, the V gene TRBV5-6; D is possibly TRBD1 (6 bases). The CDR3 totals 16 residues. Germline V lookup: CDR1 SGHDT, CDR2 YYEEEE. With 4 bases removed from V and 6 bases from J, the gap between germline ends came to 20 bases. CDR3 DNA sequence: TGTGCCAGCAGCCAAACTACCGGGACAAAAAAAAACACCATATATTTT. It translates to CASSQTTGTKKNTIYF. The full variable domain, with the rest looked up from reference TRBV5-6 and TRBJ1-3, is DAGVTQSPTHLIKTRGQQVTLRCSPKSGHDTVSWYQQALGQGPQFIFQYYEEEERQRGNFPDRFSGHQFPNYSSELNVNALLLGDSALYLCASSQTTGTKKNTIYFGEGSWLTVV.

This chain joins TRBV18 and TRBJ2-1; the D gene is possibly TRBD1 (6 bases). Germline V gene data show CDR1 as KGHSH and CDR2 as LQKENI. This CDR3 has 15 amino acids. The V end lost 1 base, the J end lost 8 bases, and 15 bases lay between the germline ends. CDR3 sequence: CASSPLWGPTDEQFF. The CDR3 DNA reads as TGTGCCAGCTCACCACTCTGGGGGCCTACGGATGAGCAGTTCTTC.

Here the CDR3 reads CASSSQRFGVETQYF. The CDR3, as DNA: TGTGCCAGCAGCTCTCAAAGGTTCGGAGTTGAGACCCAGTACTTC. This chain connects TRBV13 to TRBJ2-5; D uncertain. The V end was cut by 4 bases, the J end by 5 bases, with 17 bases between. The V gene's germline CDR1 is PRHDT and CDR2 FYEKMQ (reference sequence). The CDR3 loop spans 15 amino acids.

J is TRBJ2-5 and V is TRBV7-8; possibly TRBD2 for D (6 bases). CDR1 and CDR2 from the germline V gene are SGHVS and FQNEAQ. Trimming pared 2 bases from V and 4 bases from J, leaving 23 bases between. The CDR3 sequence is 18 residues long. In DNA, the CDR3 is TGTGCCAGCAGCTTATATCCCCCACGGGAGCGGTGGCGAGAGACCCAGTACTTC. This codes for CASSLYPPRERWRETQYF.

The chain uses TRBV19 and TRBJ2-1; D remains unclear. Trimming stripped 2 bases from V and 4 bases from J, with 6 bases between. Per the germline V gene, CDR1 is LNHDA and CDR2 is SQIVND (reference sequence). The CDR3 runs 13 residues. The CDR3 loop is CASSITSYNEQFF. The CDR3 coding sequence is TGTGCCAGTAGTATAACTTCTTACAATGAGCAGTTCTTC.

In its sample, this clone was seen once. This chain links TRBV28 with TRBJ1-2; D is unresolved. This CDR3 is built from 17 residues. Germline CDR1 is MDHEN and CDR2 is SYDVKM. The V end lost 6 bases, the J end lost 8 bases, and 28 bases lay between the germline ends. The CDR3 loop reads CASSGPSLDAPEEGYTF. For the CDR3, the DNA is TGTGCCAGCAGCGGTCCCTCGCTTGACGCCCCAGAAGAGGGCTACACCTTC.

This clone was picked up a small number of times. The chain links TRBV20-1 to TRBJ1-1, with D hard to call. The CDR3 is 10 amino acids. V was clipped by 4 bases and J by 3 bases, with 3 bases between them. The germline V gene encodes CDR1 DFQATT and CDR2 SNEGSKA (reference sequence). DNA of the CDR3: TGCAGTGCTAAGGACACTGAAGCTTTCTTT. Translating it yields CSAKDTEAFF.

V gene TRBV9 combines with J gene TRBJ1-2; 8 bases line up with TRBD1. Unmatched junction bases numbered 8, after V lost 2 bases and J lost 8 bases. Germline V gene sequence: CDR1 SGDLS, CDR2 YYNGEE. CDR3 length equals 14 residues. The DNA of the CDR3 is TGTGCCAGCAGCGTCAGCCAGGGGGCGGGCGGCTACACCTTC. Protein product: CASSVSQGAGGYTF.

In its sample, this clone ranks as large. J is TRBJ2-3 and V is TRBV30; TRBD2 aligns across 8 bases. The trim removed 4 bases at V and 0 bases at J, leaving 6 bases unmatched. Germline loops: CDR1 GTSNPN, CDR2 SVGIG (reference sequence). The CDR3 length is 15 residues. The chain's CDR3 is CAWTSSGSSTDTQYF. The DNA for the CDR3 is TGTGCCTGGACATCTAGCGGGTCTAGCACAGATACGCAGTATTTT.

V and J are TRBV7-9 and TRBJ1-5; D not resolved. Germline-derived CDR1 and CDR2 are SEHNR and FQNEAQ (reference sequence). The length of the CDR3 is 14 residues. The V gene lost 0 bases and the J gene lost 3 bases, with 6 bases spanning the gap. CDR3 amino acids: CASSLAGLNQPQHF. The CDR3 nucleotides are TGTGCCAGCAGCTTAGCAGGGCTCAATCAGCCCCAGCATTTT.

This clone has just one count. This chain joins TRBV7-8 and TRBJ2-2; D is possibly TRBD2 (6 bases). CDR1 and CDR2 from the germline V gene are SGHVS and FQNEAQ. This CDR3 contains 16 residues. Trimming left V 1 base short and J 4 bases short, with 13 bases between. CDR3 nucleotides: TGTGCCAGCAGCTTAGGCAGCGGGTGGGTCACCGGGGAGCTGTTTTTT. Translated: CASSLGSGWVTGELFF.

This clone was observed once. This sequence joins TRBV11-2 and TRBJ2-2; D unresolved. In germline, CDR1 is SGHAT, CDR2 FQNNGV. Trimming pared 0 bases from V and 7 bases from J, leaving 9 bases between. The CDR3 length is 14 residues. CDR3 DNA sequence: TGTGCCAGCAGCTTAGATGGTCCGGGCGGGGAGCTGTTTTTT. Its translation is CASSLDGPGGELFF.

Relative to its sample, this clone is medium-sized. The chain recombines TRBV9 with TRBJ1-3; perhaps TRBD1 as D (5 bases). The germline gives CDR1 SGDLS, CDR2 YYNGEE. The CDR3 extends over 15 amino acids. Trimming pared 6 bases from V and 0 bases from J, leaving 13 bases between. The CDR3 spells CASTAGPSSGNTIYF. CDR3 bases: TGTGCCAGCACCGCGGGGCCTAGCTCTGGAAACACCATATATTTT.

The chain combines TRBV4-3 with TRBJ2-3; 12 bases map to TRBD2. V lost 4 bases to trimming and J lost 3 bases; unmatched junction nucleotides: 5. This CDR3 region has 16 residues. The germline gives CDR1 LGHNA, CDR2 YSLEER. CDR3 loop: CASSPTSGSRTDTQYF. CDR3 DNA sequence: TGCGCCAGCAGCCCGACTAGCGGGAGTCGGACAGATACGCAGTATTTT.

CDR3 sequence (DNA): TGTGCCAGTAGTATTGGATCCAGTAACTATGGCTACACCTTC. This sequence encodes CASSIGSSNYGYTF. The chain recombines TRBV19 with TRBJ1-2; D gene ambiguous. CDR1 is LNHDA and CDR2 is SQIVND in the germline V gene (reference sequence). The CDR3 contains 14 residues. The ends were cut back, 3 bases at V and 1 base at J, with 9 bases in the middle. Full variable domain (rest looked up from reference TRBV19 and TRBJ1-2): DGGITQSPKYLFRKEGQNVTLSCEQNLNHDAMYWYRQDPGQGLRLIYYSQIVNDFQKGDIAEGYSVSREKKESFPLTVTSAQKNPTAFYLCASSIGSSNYGYTFGSGTRLTVV.

The V gene is TRBV6-5, the J gene TRBJ2-1, with TRBD2 matching 13 bases. Germline V CDR1 and CDR2: MNHEY, SVGAGI. V was clipped by 3 bases and J by 10 bases; unmatched bases: 6. The CDR3 totals 15 residues. The CDR3 loop reads CASSYTSGRAEEQFF. DNA for the CDR3: TGTGCCAGCAGTTATACTAGCGGGAGGGCCGAAGAGCAGTTCTTC.